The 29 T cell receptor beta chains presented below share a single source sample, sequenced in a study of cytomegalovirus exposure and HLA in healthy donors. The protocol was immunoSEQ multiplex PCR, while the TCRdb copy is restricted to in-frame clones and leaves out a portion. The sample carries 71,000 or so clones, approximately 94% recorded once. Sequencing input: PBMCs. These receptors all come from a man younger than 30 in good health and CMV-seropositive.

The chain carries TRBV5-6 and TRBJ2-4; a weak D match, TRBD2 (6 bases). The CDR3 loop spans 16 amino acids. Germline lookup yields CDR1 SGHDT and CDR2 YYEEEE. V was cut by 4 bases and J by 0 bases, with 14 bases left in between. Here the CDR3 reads CASSPPGSLAKNIQYF. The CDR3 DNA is TGTGCCAGCAGCCCGCCCGGGAGTTTAGCCAAAAACATTCAGTACTTC. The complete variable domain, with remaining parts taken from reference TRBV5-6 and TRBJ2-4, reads DAGVTQSPTHLIKTRGQQVTLRCSPKSGHDTVSWYQQALGQGPQFIFQYYEEEERQRGNFPDRFSGHQFPNYSSELNVNALLLGDSALYLCASSPPGSLAKNIQYFGAGTRLSVL.

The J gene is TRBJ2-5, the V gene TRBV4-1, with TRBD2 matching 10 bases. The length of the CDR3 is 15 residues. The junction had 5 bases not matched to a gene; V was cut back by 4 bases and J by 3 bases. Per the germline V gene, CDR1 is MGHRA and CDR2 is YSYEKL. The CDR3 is CASSLSGRREETQYF. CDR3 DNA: TGCGCCAGCAGCCTTAGCGGGAGGAGGGAAGAGACCCAGTACTTC.

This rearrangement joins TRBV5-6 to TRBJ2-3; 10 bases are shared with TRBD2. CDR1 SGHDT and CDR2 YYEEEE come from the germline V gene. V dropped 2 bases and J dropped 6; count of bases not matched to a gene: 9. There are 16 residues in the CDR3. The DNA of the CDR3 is TGTGCCAGCAGCTTCCGTTGGCTAGCGGGGGCGGATACGCAGTATTTT. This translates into CASSFRWLAGADTQYF.

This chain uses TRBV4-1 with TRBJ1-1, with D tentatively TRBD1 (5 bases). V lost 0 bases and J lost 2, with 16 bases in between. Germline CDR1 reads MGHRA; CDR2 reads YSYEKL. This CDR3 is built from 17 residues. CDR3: CASSQDNLWGVNTEAFF. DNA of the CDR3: TGCGCCAGCAGCCAAGATAATCTTTGGGGGGTAAACACTGAAGCTTTCTTT.

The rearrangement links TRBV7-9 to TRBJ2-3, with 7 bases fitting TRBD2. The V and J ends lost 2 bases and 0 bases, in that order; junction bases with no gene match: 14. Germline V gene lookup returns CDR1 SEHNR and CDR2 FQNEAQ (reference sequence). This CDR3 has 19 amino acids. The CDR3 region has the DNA TGTGCCAGCAGCTTATTAGAAATCGGAGCGGGAAAAAGCACAGATACGCAGTATTTT. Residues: CASSLLEIGAGKSTDTQYF.

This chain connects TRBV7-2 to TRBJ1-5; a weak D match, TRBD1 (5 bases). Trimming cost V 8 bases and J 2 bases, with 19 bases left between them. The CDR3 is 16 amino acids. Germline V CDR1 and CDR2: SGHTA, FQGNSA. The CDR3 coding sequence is TGTGCCAGCGCACCAAAAGGGTTACAGGGCAATCAGCCCCAGCATTTT. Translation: CASAPKGLQGNQPQHF.

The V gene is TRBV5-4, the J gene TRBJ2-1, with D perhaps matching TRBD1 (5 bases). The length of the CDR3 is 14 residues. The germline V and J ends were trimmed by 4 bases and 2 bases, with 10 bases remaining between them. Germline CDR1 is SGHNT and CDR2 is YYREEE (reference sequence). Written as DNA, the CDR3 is TGTGCCAGCAGCCCAGGGTCCCCCTACAATGAGCAGTTCTTC. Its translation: CASSPGSPYNEQFF.

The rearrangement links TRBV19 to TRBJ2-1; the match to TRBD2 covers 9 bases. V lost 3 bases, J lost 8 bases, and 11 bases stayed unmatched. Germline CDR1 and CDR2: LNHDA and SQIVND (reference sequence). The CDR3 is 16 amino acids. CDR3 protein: CASSMLRASGIDEQFF. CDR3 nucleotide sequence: TGTGCCAGTAGTATGTTGCGGGCTAGCGGGATCGATGAGCAGTTCTTC.

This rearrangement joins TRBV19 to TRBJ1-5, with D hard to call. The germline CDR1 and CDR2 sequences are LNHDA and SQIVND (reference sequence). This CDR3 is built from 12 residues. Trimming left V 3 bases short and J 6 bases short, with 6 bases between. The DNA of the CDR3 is TGTGCCAGTAGTATGGAGGGTCAGCCCCAGCATTTT. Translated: CASSMEGQPQHF.

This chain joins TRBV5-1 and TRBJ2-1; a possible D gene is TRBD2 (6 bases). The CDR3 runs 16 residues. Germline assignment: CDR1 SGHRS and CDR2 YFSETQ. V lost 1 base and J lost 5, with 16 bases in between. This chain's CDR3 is CASSLPVSGVDNEQFF. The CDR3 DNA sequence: TGCGCCAGCAGCTTGCCCGTTTCGGGAGTAGACAATGAGCAGTTCTTC.

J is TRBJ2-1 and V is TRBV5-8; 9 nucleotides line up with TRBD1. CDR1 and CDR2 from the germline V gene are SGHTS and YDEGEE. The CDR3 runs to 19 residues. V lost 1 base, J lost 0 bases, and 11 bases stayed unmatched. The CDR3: CASSLWDREILSSYNEQFF. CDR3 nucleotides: TGTGCCAGCAGCTTGTGGGACAGGGAAATTCTAAGCTCCTACAATGAGCAGTTCTTC.

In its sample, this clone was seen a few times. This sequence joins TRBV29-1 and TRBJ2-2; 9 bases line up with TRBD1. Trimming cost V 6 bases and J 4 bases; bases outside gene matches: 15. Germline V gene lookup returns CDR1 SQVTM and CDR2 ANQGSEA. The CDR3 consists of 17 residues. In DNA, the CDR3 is TGCAGCGTACCGGACCGACAGGGGGATTCTGGCACCGGGGAGCTGTTTTTT. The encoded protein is CSVPDRQGDSGTGELFF.

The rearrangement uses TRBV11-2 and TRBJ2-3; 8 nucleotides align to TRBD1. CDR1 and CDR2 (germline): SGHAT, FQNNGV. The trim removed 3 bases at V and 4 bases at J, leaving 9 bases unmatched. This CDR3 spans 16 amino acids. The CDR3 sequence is CASSLGLDREADTQYF. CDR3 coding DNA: TGTGCCAGCAGCTTGGGGCTGGACAGGGAGGCAGATACGCAGTATTTT.

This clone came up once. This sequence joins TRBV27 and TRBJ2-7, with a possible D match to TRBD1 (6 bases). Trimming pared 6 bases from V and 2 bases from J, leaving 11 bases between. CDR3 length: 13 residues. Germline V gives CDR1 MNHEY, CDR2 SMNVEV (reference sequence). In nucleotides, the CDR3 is TGTGCCAGCAGGCAGGGGCGCACCTACGAGCAGTACTTC. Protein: CASRQGRTYEQYF.

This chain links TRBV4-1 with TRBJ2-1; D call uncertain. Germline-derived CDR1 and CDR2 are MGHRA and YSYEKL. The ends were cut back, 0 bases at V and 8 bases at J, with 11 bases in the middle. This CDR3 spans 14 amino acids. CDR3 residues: CASSQDVRFYEQFF. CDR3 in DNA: TGCGCCAGCAGCCAAGATGTCCGGTTTTATGAGCAGTTCTTC.

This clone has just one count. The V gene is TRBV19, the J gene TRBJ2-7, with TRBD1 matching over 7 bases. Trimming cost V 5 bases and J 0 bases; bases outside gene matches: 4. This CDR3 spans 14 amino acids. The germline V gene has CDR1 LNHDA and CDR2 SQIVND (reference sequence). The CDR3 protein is CASSEQGNSYEQYF. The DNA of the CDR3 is TGTGCCAGTAGTGAACAGGGGAACTCCTACGAGCAGTACTTC.

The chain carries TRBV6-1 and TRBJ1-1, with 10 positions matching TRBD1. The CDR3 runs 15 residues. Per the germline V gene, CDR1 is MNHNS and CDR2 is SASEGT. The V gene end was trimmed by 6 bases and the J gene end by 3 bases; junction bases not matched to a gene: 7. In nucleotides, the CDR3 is TGTGCCAGCAGCAAGTTAGGGACAGGGGACACTGAAGCTTTCTTT. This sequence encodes CASSKLGTGDTEAFF.

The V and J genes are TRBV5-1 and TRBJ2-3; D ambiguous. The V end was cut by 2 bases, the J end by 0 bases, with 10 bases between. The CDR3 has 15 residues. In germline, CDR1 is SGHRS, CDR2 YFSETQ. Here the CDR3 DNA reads TGCGCCAGCAGCTTCCGCCCCAGGAGCACAGATACGCAGTATTTT. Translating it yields CASSFRPRSTDTQYF.

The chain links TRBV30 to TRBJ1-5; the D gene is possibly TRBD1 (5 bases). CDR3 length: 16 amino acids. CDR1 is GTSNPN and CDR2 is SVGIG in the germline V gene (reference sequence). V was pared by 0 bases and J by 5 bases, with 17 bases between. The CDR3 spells CAWSVRGNPPHQPQHF. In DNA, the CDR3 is TGTGCCTGGAGTGTGCGGGGCAACCCCCCCCATCAGCCCCAGCATTTT.

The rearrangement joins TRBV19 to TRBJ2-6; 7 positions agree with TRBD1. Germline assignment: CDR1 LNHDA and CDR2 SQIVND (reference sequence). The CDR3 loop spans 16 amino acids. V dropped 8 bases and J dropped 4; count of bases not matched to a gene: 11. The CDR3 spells CASSRQGSAGANVLTF. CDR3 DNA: TGTGCCAGTTCCCGACAGGGTTCAGCGGGGGCCAACGTCCTGACTTTC.

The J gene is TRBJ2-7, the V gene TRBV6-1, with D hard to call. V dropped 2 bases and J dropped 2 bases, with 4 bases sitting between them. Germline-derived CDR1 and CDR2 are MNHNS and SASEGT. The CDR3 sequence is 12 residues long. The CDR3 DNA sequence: TGTGCCAGCAGTGAACTACCCTACGAGCAGTACTTC. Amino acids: CASSELPYEQYF.

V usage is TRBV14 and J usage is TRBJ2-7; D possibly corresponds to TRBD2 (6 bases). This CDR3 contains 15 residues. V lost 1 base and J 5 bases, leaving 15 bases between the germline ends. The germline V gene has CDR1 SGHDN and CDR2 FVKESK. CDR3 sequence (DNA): TGTGCCAGCAGCCAAGTTGGCGGGACTTGGAACGAGCAGTACTTC. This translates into CASSQVGGTWNEQYF. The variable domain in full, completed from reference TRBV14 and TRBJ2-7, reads EAGVTQFPSHSVIEKGQTVTLRCDPISGHDNLYWYRRVMGKEIKFLLHFVKESKQDESGMPNNRFLAERTGGTYSTLKVQPAELEDSGVYFCASSQVGGTWNEQYFGPGTRLTVT.

In nucleotides, the CDR3 is TGCGCCAGCAGCTTGGTGGCCGGGACAGGGGACCCCCTCAACACTGAAGCTTTCTTT. This codes for CASSLVAGTGDPLNTEAFF. The chain uses TRBV5-1 and TRBJ1-1, with 10 bases fitting TRBD1. Looked up from germline, CDR1 is SGHRS and CDR2 is YFSETQ. Unmatched junction bases numbered 13, after V lost 0 bases and J lost 2 bases. CDR3 length equals 19 residues.

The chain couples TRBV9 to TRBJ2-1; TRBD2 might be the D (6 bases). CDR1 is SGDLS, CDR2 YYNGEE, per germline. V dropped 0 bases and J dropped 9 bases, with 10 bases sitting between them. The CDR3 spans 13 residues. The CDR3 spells CASSVELASEQFF. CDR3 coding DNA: TGTGCCAGCAGCGTAGAACTAGCATCTGAGCAGTTCTTC.

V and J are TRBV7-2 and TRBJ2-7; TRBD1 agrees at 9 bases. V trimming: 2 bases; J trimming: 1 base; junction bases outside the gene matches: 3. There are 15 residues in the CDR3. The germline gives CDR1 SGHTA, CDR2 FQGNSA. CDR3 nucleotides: TGTGCCAGCAGCTTACCCGGGACAGGGTCCTACGAGCAGTACTTC. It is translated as CASSLPGTGSYEQYF.

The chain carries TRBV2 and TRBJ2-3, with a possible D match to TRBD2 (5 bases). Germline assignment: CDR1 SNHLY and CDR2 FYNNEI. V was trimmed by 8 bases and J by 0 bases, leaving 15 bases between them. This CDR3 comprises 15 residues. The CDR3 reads CASRAGSLSTDTQYF. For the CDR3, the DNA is TGTGCCAGCCGCGCGGGCTCGCTTAGCACAGATACGCAGTATTTT.

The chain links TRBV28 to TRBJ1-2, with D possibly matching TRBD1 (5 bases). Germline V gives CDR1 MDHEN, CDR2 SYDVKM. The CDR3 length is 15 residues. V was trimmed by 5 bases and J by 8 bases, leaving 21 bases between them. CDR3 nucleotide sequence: TGTGCCAGCAGTCTAACCGGGACTTTTAGAGGGGGCTACACCTTC. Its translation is CASSLTGTFRGGYTF.

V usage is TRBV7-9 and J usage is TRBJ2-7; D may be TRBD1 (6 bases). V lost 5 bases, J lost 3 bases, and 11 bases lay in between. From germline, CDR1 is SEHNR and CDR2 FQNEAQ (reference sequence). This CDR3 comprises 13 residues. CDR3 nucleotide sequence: TGTGCCAGCAGCCTCCGGACAGACTACGAGCAGTACTTC. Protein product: CASSLRTDYEQYF.

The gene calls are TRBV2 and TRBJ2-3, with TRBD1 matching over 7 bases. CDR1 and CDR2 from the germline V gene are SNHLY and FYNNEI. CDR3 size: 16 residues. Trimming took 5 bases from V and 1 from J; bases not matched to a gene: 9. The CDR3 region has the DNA TGTGCCAGCAGTCTTTCTTACGGACAGGGCACAGATACGCAGTATTTT. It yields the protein CASSLSYGQGTDTQYF.